This T cell receptor (beta chain) was sequenced during a study of graft-versus-host responses after intestinal transplantation. Libraries were prepared by immunoSEQ multiplex PCR; TCRdb keeps only in-frame clonotypes and omits some of them. The profile shows some 120,000 clones, approximately 90% of them singletons. In germline, CDR1 is SGHRS, CDR2 YFSETQ. There are 16 residues in the CDR3. The V segment lost 0 bases and the J segment 7 bases; nucleotides outside the gene matches: 7. Remarks on this clone: Antigen unknown.

This clonotype was obtained from a human donor who received an intestinal transplant. The sequencing used unstimulated CD4+ T cells sorted from spleen or lymph node cells, collected before intestinal transplant. The rearrangement links TRBV5-1 to TRBJ2-1, with 10 nucleotides matching TRBD2. CDR3 in DNA: TGCGCCAGCAGCTTGGCCTCTAGCGGGAGTAGGAATGAGCAGTTCTTC. This encodes CASSLASSGSRNEQFF.